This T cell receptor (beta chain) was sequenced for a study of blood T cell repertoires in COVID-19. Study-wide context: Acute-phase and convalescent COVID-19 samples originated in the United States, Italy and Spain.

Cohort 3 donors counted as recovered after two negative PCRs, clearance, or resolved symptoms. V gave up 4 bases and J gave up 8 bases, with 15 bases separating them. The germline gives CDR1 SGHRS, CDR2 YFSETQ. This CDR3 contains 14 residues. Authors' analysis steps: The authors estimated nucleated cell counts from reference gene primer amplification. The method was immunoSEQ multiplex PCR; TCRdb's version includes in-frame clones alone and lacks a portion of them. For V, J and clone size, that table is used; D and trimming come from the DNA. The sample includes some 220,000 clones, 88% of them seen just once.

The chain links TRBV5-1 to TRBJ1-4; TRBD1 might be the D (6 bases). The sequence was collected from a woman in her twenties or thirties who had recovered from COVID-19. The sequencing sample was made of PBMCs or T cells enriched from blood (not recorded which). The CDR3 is CASSNDRLEEKLFF. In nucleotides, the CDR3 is TGCGCCAGCAGCAACGACAGGTTGGAGGAAAAACTGTTTTTT.